The rows below give T cell receptor beta chains drawn from one sample of a study of cytomegalovirus exposure and HLA in healthy donors. Sequenced by immunoSEQ multiplex PCR; TCRdb stores in-frame clones only, minus some. Of about 150,000 clones listed, around 66% are singletons. The material sequenced was PBMCs. The receptors shown here come from a woman aged 25-40 years in good health and CMV-seropositive. The CDR3 runs from the conserved cysteine through the conserved F or W. A D gene is named only where the DNA matches it firmly. The size entry is marked missing in some rows and otherwise reads once, few, many or a size class.

J | D | V | length | size | CDR3 | DNA
TRBJ2-7 | . | TRBV6-1 | 14 | . | CASSSNTQGYEQYF | TGTGCCAGCAGCTCGAACACCCAGGGGTACGAGCAGTACTTC
TRBJ2-1 | TRBD2 | TRBV10-3 | 15 | . | CAIKLAGGPKDEQFF | TGTGCCATCAAACTAGCGGGGGGACCTAAAGATGAGCAGTTCTTC
TRBJ2-5 | TRBD1 | TRBV9 | 16 | . | CASSVVPGGPNETQYF | TGTGCCAGCAGCGTAGTGCCAGGGGGACCGAATGAGACCCAGTACTTC
TRBJ1-4 | . | TRBV11-2 | 14 | . | CASSISATNEKLFF | TGTGCCAGCAGCATCAGTGCAACTAATGAAAAACTGTTTTTT
TRBJ1-3 | TRBD1 | TRBV9 | 18 | . | CASSPRQGQTYSGNTIYF | TGTGCCAGCAGCCCTCGCCAGGGACAGACATACTCTGGAAACACCATATATTTT
TRBJ1-5 | . | TRBV2 | 15 | . | CASGGEGFANQPQHF | TGTGCCAGCGGGGGGGAGGGATTCGCCAATCAGCCCCAGCATTTT
TRBJ2-3 | TRBD2 | TRBV15 | 15 | once | CATSRERGGTDTQYF | TGTGCCACCAGCAGAGAGCGGGGGGGCACAGATACGCAGTATTTT
TRBJ1-5 | . | TRBV19 | 18 | . | CASSITRKGGTFNQPQHF | TGTGCCAGTAGTATAACCCGGAAGGGGGGGACCTTCAATCAGCCCCAGCATTTT
TRBJ2-4 | TRBD1 | TRBV23-1 | 17 | few | CASSQSLEQGSKNIQYF | TGCGCCAGCAGTCAATCATTGGAACAGGGGTCCAAAAACATTCAGTACTTC
TRBJ1-1 | . | TRBV6-1 | 13 | . | CASLQGLYTEAFF | TGTGCCAGTTTACAGGGCCTTTACACTGAAGCTTTCTTT
TRBJ1-1 | . | TRBV7-8 | 15 | . | CASSSRQALVAEAFF | TGTGCCAGCAGCTCCCGACAGGCCCTCGTGGCTGAAGCTTTCTTT
TRBJ2-7 | . | TRBV29-1 | 15 | . | CSVAPGEYGSYEQYF | TGCAGCGTCGCCCCAGGGGAGTATGGGTCCTACGAGCAGTACTTC
TRBJ2-7 | TRBD2 | TRBV4-2 | 16 | . | CASSSQGSGGAYEQYF | TGTGCCAGCAGCTCGCAAGGCAGCGGGGGAGCTTACGAGCAGTACTTC
TRBJ2-7 | TRBD2 | TRBV7-9 | 14 | . | CASSSKREGREQYF | TGTGCCAGCAGCTCCAAGCGGGAGGGGAGAGAGCAGTACTTC
TRBJ2-7 | . | TRBV7-8 | 12 | . | CASSSYRIEQYF | TGTGCCAGCAGCTCCTACCGCATTGAGCAGTACTTC
TRBJ2-7 | TRBD1 | TRBV28 | 17 | . | CASSSVTRGQISYEQYF | TGTGCCAGCAGTTCCGTTACCAGGGGGCAAATCTCCTACGAGCAGTACTTC
TRBJ1-4 | . | TRBV2 | 14 | . | CASRLRSTNEKLFF | TGTGCCAGCAGGCTTAGATCAACTAATGAAAAACTGTTTTTT
TRBJ1-1 | TRBD1 | TRBV2 | 14 | few | CASMSRGMNTEAFF | TGTGCCAGCATGAGCAGGGGGATGAACACTGAAGCTTTCTTT
TRBJ1-3 | . | TRBV6-5 | 16 | . | CASSFVGMDSGNTIYF | TGTGCCAGCAGTTTTGTCGGGATGGACTCTGGAAACACCATATATTTT
TRBJ2-1 | . | TRBV7-2 | 12 | . | CASSLAYGEQFF | TGTGCCAGCAGCTTAGCGTACGGGGAGCAGTTCTTC
TRBJ2-7 | TRBD2 | TRBV13 | 14 | . | CASSRREDAYEQYF | TGTGCCAGCAGCCGGCGGGAGGACGCCTACGAGCAGTACTTC
TRBJ1-4 | . | TRBV5-1 | 15 | once | CASSQSTAPNEKLFF | TGCGCCAGCAGCCAGTCGACAGCCCCGAATGAAAAGCTGTTTTTT
TRBJ1-2 | TRBD1 | TRBV19 | 14 | . | CASKPSGGAGGYTF | TGTGCCAGTAAACCTTCAGGGGGCGCGGGCGGCTACACCTTC
TRBJ2-7 | TRBD2 | TRBV28 | 16 | . | CASSRSTAGGPYEQYF | TGTGCCAGCAGCCGCTCCACCGCGGGAGGGCCCTACGAGCAGTACTTC
TRBJ2-7 | TRBD1 | TRBV19 | 13 | . | CASSITGGAEQYF | TGTGCCAGTAGTATCACAGGGGGCGCCGAGCAGTACTTC
TRBJ2-7 | TRBD2 | TRBV11-3 | 15 | . | CASSFLAGGNYEQYF | TGTGCCAGCAGCTTTTTAGCGGGAGGAAACTACGAGCAGTACTTC
TRBJ2-7 | . | TRBV29-1 | 14 | . | CSVKGGALSYEQYF | TGCAGCGTTAAGGGTGGGGCCCTATCCTACGAGCAGTACTTC
TRBJ1-2 | TRBD1 | TRBV19 | 15 | . | CASSITGARGGGYTF | TGTGCCAGTAGTATCACAGGGGCAAGAGGGGGTGGCTACACCTTC
TRBJ2-5 | . | TRBV27 | 13 | . | CASSLSRAETQYF | TGTGCCAGCAGTTTATCCAGGGCAGAGACCCAGTACTTC
TRBJ2-1 | TRBD2 | TRBV5-4 | 16 | . | CASRSGGSGANNEQFF | TGTGCCAGCAGGTCCGGGGGTAGCGGGGCGAACAATGAGCAGTTCTTC
TRBJ2-1 | . | TRBV2 | 10 | once | CASRPGGQFF | TGTGCCAGCAGACCCGGGGGGCAGTTCTTC
TRBJ1-6 | . | TRBV9 | 13 | . | CASTRTDNSPLHF | TGTGCCAGCACGCGGACAGATAATTCACCCCTCCACTTT
TRBJ1-1 | . | TRBV14 | 15 | . | CASSLTMTGNTEAFF | TGTGCCAGCAGCCTTACTATGACGGGAAACACTGAAGCTTTCTTT